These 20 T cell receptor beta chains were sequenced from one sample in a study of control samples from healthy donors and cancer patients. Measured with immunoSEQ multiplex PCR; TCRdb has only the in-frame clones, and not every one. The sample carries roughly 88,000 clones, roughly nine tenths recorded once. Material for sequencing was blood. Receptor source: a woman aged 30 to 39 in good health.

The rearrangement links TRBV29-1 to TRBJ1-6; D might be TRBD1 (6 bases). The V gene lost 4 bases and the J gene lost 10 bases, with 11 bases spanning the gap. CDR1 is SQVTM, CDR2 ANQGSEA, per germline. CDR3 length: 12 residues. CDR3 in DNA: TGCAGCGTTGTCGGGGGGGGCTCACCCCTCCACTTT. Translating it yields CSVVGGGSPLHF. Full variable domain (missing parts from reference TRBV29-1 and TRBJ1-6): SAVISQKPSRDICQRGTSLTIQCQVDSQVTMMFWYRQQPGQSLTLIATANQGSEATYESGFVIDKFPISRPNLTFSTLTVSNMSPEDSSIYLCSVVGGGSPLHFGNGTRLTVT.

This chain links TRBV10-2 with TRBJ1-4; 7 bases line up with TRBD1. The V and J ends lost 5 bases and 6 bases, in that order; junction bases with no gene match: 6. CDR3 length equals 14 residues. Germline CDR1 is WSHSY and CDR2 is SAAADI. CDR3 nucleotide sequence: TGCGCCAGCAGTTCAGGGGGTTGGGATGAAAAACTGTTTTTT. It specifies CASSSGGWDEKLFF.

The CDR3 is CASSQGGSSSGANVLTF. For the CDR3, the DNA is TGTGCCAGCAGTCAGGGAGGTTCCTCCTCTGGGGCCAACGTCCTGACTTTC. V and J are TRBV6-6 and TRBJ2-6, with TRBD2 as a possible D gene (6 bases). CDR1 and CDR2 from the germline V gene are MNHNY and SVGAGI (reference sequence). V lost 5 bases and J lost 0, with 14 bases in between. This CDR3 has 17 residues.

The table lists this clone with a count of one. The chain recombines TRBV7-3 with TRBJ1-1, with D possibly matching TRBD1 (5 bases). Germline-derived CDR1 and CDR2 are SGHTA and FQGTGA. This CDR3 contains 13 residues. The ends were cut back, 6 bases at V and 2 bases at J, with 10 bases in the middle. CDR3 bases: TGTGCCAGCAGTCGGGGCAAAAACACTGAAGCTTTCTTT. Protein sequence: CASSRGKNTEAFF.

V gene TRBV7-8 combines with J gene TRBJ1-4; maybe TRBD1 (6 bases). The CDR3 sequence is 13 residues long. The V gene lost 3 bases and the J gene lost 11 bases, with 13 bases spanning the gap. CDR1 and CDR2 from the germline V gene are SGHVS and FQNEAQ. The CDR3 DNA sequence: TGTGCCAGCAGCTTTGGAGGAGGGGGGAAACTGTTTTTT. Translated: CASSFGGGGKLFF.

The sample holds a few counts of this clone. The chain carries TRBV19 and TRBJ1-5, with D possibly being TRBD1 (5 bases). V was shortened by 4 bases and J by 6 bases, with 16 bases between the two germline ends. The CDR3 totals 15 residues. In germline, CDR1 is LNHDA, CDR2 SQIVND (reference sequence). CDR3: CASSRGPQGGQPQHF. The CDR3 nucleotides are TGTGCCAGTAGTAGGGGACCGCAAGGAGGTCAGCCCCAGCATTTT.

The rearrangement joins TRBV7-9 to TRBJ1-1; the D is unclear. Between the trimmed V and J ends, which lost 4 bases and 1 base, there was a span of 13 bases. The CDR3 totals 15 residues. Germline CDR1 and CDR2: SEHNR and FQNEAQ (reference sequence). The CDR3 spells CASSSLQRRNTEAFF. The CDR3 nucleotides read TGTGCCAGCAGCTCATTACAGCGGAGGAACACTGAAGCTTTCTTT.

The DNA for the CDR3 is TGTGCCAGCAGCTTATTAGCGTACGAGCAGTACTTC. Protein sequence: CASSLLAYEQYF. The chain carries TRBV7-9 and TRBJ2-7; D may be TRBD2 (5 bases). In germline, CDR1 is SEHNR, CDR2 FQNEAQ (reference sequence). The CDR3 runs to 12 residues. Trimming removed 2 bases at V and 4 bases at J, with 6 bases between.

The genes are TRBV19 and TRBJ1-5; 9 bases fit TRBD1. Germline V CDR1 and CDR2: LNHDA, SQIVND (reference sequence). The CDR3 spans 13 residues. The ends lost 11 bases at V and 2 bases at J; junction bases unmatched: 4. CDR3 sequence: CAAWTGGNQPQHF. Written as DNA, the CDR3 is TGTGCCGCATGGACAGGGGGCAATCAGCCCCAGCATTTT.

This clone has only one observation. DNA for the CDR3: TGTGCCAGCAAGGGGGCGGAGGTTTACACTGAAGCTTTCTTT. It is translated as CASKGAEVYTEAFF. The chain uses TRBV6-5 and TRBJ1-1; TRBD1 matches at 7 bases. The germline V gene encodes CDR1 MNHEY and CDR2 SVGAGI. The V gene end was trimmed by 7 bases and the J gene end by 3 bases; junction bases not matched to a gene: 8. The CDR3 length is 14 residues.

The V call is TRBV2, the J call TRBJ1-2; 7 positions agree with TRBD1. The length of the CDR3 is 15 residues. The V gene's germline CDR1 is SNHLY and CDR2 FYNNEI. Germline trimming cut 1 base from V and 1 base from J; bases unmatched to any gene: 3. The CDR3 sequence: CASSEDPGGNYGYTF. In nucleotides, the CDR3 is TGTGCCAGCAGTGAAGATCCAGGGGGTAACTATGGCTACACCTTC. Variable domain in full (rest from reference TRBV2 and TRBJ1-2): EPEVTQTPSHQVTQMGQEVILRCVPISNHLYFYWYRQILGQKVEFLVSFYNNEISEKSEIFDDQFSVERPDGSNFTLKIRSTKLEDSAMYFCASSEDPGGNYGYTFGSGTRLTVV.

The CDR3 loop reads CASSLFSGLQETQYF. The CDR3 DNA sequence: TGTGCCAGCAGCTTATTTAGCGGTCTCCAAGAGACCCAGTACTTC. This chain joins TRBV7-3 and TRBJ2-5; possibly TRBD2 for D (6 bases). Trimming took 2 bases from V and 1 from J, leaving 11 bases between them. CDR1 is SGHTA, CDR2 FQGTGA, per germline. The CDR3 sequence is 15 residues long.

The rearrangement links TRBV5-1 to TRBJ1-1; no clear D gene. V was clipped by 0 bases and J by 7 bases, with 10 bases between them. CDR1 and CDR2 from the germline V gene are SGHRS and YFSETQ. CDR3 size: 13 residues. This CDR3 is CASSLVAADEAFF. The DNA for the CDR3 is TGCGCCAGCAGCTTGGTGGCAGCCGATGAAGCTTTCTTT.

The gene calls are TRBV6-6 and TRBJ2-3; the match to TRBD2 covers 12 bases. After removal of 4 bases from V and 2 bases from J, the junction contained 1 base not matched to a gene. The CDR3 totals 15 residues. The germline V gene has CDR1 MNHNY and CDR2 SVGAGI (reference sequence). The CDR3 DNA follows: TGTGCCAGCAGTTCTAGCGGGAGGGTCACAGATACGCAGTATTTT. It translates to CASSSSGRVTDTQYF.

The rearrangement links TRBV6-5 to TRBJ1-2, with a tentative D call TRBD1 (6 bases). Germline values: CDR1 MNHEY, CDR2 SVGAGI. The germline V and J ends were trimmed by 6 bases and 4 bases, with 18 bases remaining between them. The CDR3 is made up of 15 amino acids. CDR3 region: CASREGGVLFYGYTF. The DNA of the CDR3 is TGTGCCAGCAGGGAGGGGGGGGTCCTCTTCTATGGCTACACCTTC.

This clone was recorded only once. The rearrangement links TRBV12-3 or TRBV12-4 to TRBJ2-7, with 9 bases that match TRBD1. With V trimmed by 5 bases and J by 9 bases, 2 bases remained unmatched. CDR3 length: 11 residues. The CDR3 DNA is TGTGCCAGCAGTCTGACAGGGGGGCAGTACTTC. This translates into CASSLTGGQYF.

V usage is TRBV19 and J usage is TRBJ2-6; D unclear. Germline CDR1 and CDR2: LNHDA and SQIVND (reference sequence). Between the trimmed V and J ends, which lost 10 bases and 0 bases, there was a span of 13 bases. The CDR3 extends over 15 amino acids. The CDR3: CATHHPSSGANVLTF. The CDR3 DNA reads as TGTGCCACCCACCACCCGAGCTCTGGGGCCAACGTCCTGACTTTC.

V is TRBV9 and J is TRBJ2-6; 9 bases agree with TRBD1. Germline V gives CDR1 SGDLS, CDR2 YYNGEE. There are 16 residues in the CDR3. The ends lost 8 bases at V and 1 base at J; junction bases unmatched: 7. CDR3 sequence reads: CASATGTGSGANVLTF. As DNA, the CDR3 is TGTGCCAGTGCGACCGGGACAGGGTCTGGGGCCAACGTCCTGACTTTC.

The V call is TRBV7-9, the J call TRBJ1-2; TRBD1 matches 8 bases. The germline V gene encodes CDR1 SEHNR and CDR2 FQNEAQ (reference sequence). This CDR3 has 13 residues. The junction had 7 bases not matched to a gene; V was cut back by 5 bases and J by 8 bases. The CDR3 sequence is CASSMTGVEGYTF. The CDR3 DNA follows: TGTGCCAGCAGCATGACAGGGGTTGAGGGCTACACCTTC. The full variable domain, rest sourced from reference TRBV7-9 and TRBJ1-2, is DTGVSQNPRHKITKRGQNVTFRCDPISEHNRLYWYRQTLGQGPEFLTYFQNEAQLEKSRLLSDRFSAERPKGSFSTLEIQRTEQGDSAMYLCASSMTGVEGYTFGSGTRLTVV.

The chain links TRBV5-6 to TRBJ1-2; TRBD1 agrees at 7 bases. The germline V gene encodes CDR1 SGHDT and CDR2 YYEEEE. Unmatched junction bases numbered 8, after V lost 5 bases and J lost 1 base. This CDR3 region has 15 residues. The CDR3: CASSWRDSLNYGYTF. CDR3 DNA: TGTGCCAGCAGTTGGAGGGACAGCCTTAACTATGGCTACACCTTC.